This T cell receptor (beta chain) was retrieved from a study of lymphopenia after photon versus proton radiotherapy. Profiling relied on immunoSEQ multiplex PCR, and the TCRdb table lists in-frame clones only, not all of them. This sample has about 50,000 clones, with 92% found just once. Study-wide points: Oligoclonal CD8+ Temra expansion after nadir drove photon patients' diversity drop. Relative stability marked proton patients; photon patients lost diversity and naive cells.

This clone occurred a few times. The antigen is undetermined. Trimming cost V 6 bases and J 2 bases, with 10 bases left between them. CDR1 and CDR2 from the germline V gene are MNHEY and SVGAGI. This CDR3 spans 14 amino acids. The chain uses TRBV6-5 and TRBJ1-4; D unclear. The TCR was taken from a woman aged 40 to 49 with cholangiocarcinoma. The sample was peripheral blood, taken from a patient treated with photon-based radiotherapy. As DNA, the CDR3 is TGTGCCAGCAGCCTCACCGGGACTAATGAAAAACTGTTTTTT. Its protein product is CASSLTGTNEKLFF.